The 10 T cell receptor beta chains given below trace back to one sample, sequenced in a study of blood T cell repertoires in COVID-19. Measured with immunoSEQ multiplex PCR; TCRdb has only the in-frame clones, and not every one. The profile covers about 380,000 clones, with around 89% appearing a single time and more than 0.95% taken by the ten largest. The sequenced sample was PBMCs or T cells enriched from blood (not recorded which). The origin of the receptors is a young woman who had recovered from COVID-19.

The chain links TRBV4-1 to TRBJ1-2; D uncertain. Germline loops: CDR1 MGHRA, CDR2 YSYEKL. Trimming removed 4 bases from V and 3 bases from J, with 12 bases in between. The CDR3 spans 14 residues. DNA for the CDR3: TGCGCCAGCAGCCCCGCTGTGGGCGACTATGGCTACACCTTC. Its protein is CASSPAVGDYGYTF.

The chain combines TRBV7-2 with TRBJ2-3, with 7 nucleotides matching TRBD2. CDR3 length: 15 residues. From germline, CDR1 is SGHTA and CDR2 FQGNSA. V lost 1 base and J lost 4; bases outside the gene matches: 5. CDR3 residues: CASSLDLAAPDTQYF. The CDR3 DNA reads TGTGCCAGCAGCTTAGATCTAGCGGCCCCAGATACGCAGTATTTT.

The J gene is TRBJ2-1, the V gene TRBV28; possible D gene TRBD2, 5 bases. The CDR3 consists of 14 residues. The V gene's germline CDR1 is MDHEN and CDR2 SYDVKM. V lost 6 bases to trimming and J lost 3 bases, with 12 bases between them. Written as DNA, the CDR3 is TGTGCCAGCAGCACTCTAGCTATCTACAATGAGCAGTTCTTC. It encodes CASSTLAIYNEQFF.

This chain connects TRBV13 to TRBJ1-1; unclear D gene. The germline CDR1 and CDR2 sequences are PRHDT and FYEKMQ (reference sequence). This CDR3 comprises 11 residues. V dropped 5 bases and J dropped 11 bases, with 12 bases sitting between them. The CDR3 bases are TGTGCCAGCAGCCTAACCCCGATGGCTTTCTTT. Residues: CASSLTPMAFF. Looking up the rest from reference TRBV13 and TRBJ1-1 gives the full variable domain: AAGVIQSPRHLIKEKRETATLKCYPIPRHDTVYWYQQGPGQDPQFLISFYEKMQSDKGSIPDRFSAQQFSDYHSELNMSSLELGDSALYFCASSLTPMAFFGQGTRLTVV.

The chain employs TRBV9 and TRBJ2-5, with TRBD2 matching over 7 bases. The junction had 4 bases not matched to a gene; V was cut back by 0 bases and J by 2 bases. The CDR3 covers 15 residues. Germline-derived CDR1 and CDR2 are SGDLS and YYNGEE. The chain's CDR3 is CASSVDAGEQETQYF. CDR3 nucleotides: TGTGCCAGCAGCGTAGATGCGGGGGAACAAGAGACCCAGTACTTC.

This chain joins TRBV29-1 and TRBJ1-4; TRBD1 matches 10 bases. The V segment lost 6 bases and the J segment 7 bases; nucleotides outside the gene matches: 5. CDR3 size: 13 residues. Germline V gene sequence: CDR1 SQVTM, CDR2 ANQGSEA. CDR3 nucleotides: TGCAGCGTATCAGACAGGGGGCGTGAAAAACTGTTTTTT. It encodes CSVSDRGREKLFF. The full variable domain, completed using reference TRBV29-1 and TRBJ1-4, is SAVISQKPSRDICQRGTSLTIQCQVDSQVTMMFWYRQQPGQSLTLIATANQGSEATYESGFVIDKFPISRPNLTFSTLTVSNMSPEDSSIYLCSVSDRGREKLFFGSGTQLSVL.

The CDR3 sequence: CASSVDRGSYQPQHF. The CDR3 DNA reads as TGTGCCAGCAGTGTAGACAGGGGATCCTATCAGCCCCAGCATTTT. The genes are TRBV2 and TRBJ1-5, with 8 bases fitting TRBD1. The V gene's germline CDR1 is SNHLY and CDR2 FYNNEI. The V segment lost 4 bases and the J segment 5 bases; nucleotides outside the gene matches: 7. This CDR3 has 15 residues.

The V call is TRBV30, the J call TRBJ1-2; 8 nucleotides match TRBD1. V dropped 1 base and J dropped 6; count of bases not matched to a gene: 10. Germline CDR1 reads GTSNPN; CDR2 reads SVGIG (reference sequence). The CDR3 has 15 residues. CDR3 amino acids: CAWSARDRMENGYTF. As DNA, the CDR3 is TGTGCCTGGAGTGCTCGGGACAGGATGGAGAATGGCTACACCTTC.

This chain uses TRBV5-1 with TRBJ1-3; 7 bases match TRBD1. The CDR3 runs to 15 residues. Trimming at V came to 5 bases and at J to 4 bases, leaving 9 bases not matched to a gene. Germline V CDR1 and CDR2: SGHRS, YFSETQ. CDR3 region: CASSMDRLTGNTIYF. DNA of the CDR3: TGCGCCAGCAGTATGGACAGGCTGACAGGAAACACCATATATTTT.

The chain combines TRBV29-1 with TRBJ1-2, with a possible D match to TRBD1 (6 bases). Per germline, CDR1 SQVTM and CDR2 ANQGSEA. V shed 3 bases and J shed 10 bases, with 21 bases lying between them. The length of the CDR3 is 14 residues. CDR3 bases: TGCAGCGTTGACACGAGACAGGCTGCTATTGACTACACCTTC. This codes for CSVDTRQAAIDYTF.